This is a list of T cell receptor beta chains from one sample in a study of T cell responses to AZD1222 COVID-19 vaccine. This table comes from immunoSEQ multiplex PCR, and its TCRdb copy is limited to in-frame clones, with some not included. This table holds 65,000 to 80,000 clones, about 80% found once. This specimen consisted of peripheral blood, obtained 28 days after the second AZD1222 dose. Receptor source: an adult who received the AZD1222 COVID-19 vaccine. CDR3s include the opening cysteine and the closing phenylalanine or tryptophan. D genes are given only for firm matches. Rows may omit the clone size; those that give it use once, few, many or a size class.

.	.	TRBJ1-6	TRBV4-3	CASSQDITDNSPLHF	TGCGCCAGCAGCCAAGATATAACAGACAATTCACCCCTCCACTTT
TRBD2	.	TRBJ2-7	TRBV11-2	CASSAGGGQTYEQYF	TGTGCCAGCAGCGCTGGCGGGGGGCAAACCTACGAGCAGTACTTC
TRBD2	.	TRBJ2-3	TRBV5-1	CASSLSALAGVADTQYF	TGCGCCAGCAGCTTGAGTGCACTAGCGGGAGTGGCAGATACGCAGTATTTT
TRBD2	few	TRBJ2-7	TRBV6-2/TRBV6-3	CASSYPGLARYEQYF	TGTGCCAGCAGTTACCCGGGACTAGCGAGATACGAGCAGTACTTC
TRBD1	once	TRBJ1-6	TRBV30	CAWSPGQGSHNSPLHF	TGTGCCTGGAGCCCCGGACAGGGCTCTCATAATTCACCCCTCCACTTT
.	.	TRBJ1-3	TRBV19	CASSTLGRNSGNTIYF	TGTGCCAGTAGTACCCTGGGACGGAACTCTGGAAACACCATATATTTT
.	once	TRBJ2-1	TRBV30	CAWSVLGAGSYNEQFF	TGTGCCTGGAGTGTACTTGGGGCGGGTTCCTACAATGAGCAGTTCTTC
.	.	TRBJ2-5	TRBV5-8	CASSLGQGFRETQYF	TGTGCCAGCAGCTTGGGTCAGGGATTTAGGGAGACCCAGTACTTC
.	.	TRBJ1-4	TRBV7-9	CASSLVEGLNEKLFF	TGTGCCAGCAGCTTAGTAGAAGGTCTTAATGAAAAACTGTTTTTT
.	.	TRBJ1-4	TRBV6-5	CASDRSGGFMFF	TGTGCCAGTGACAGGTCTGGGGGTTTTATGTTTTTT
.	.	TRBJ1-6	TRBV27	CASSLIPGQGRPNSPLHF	TGTGCCAGCAGTTTAATCCCAGGGCAGGGCCGACCTAATTCACCCCTCCACTTT
.	few	TRBJ2-2	TRBV12-3/TRBV12-4	CASSFLSIGELFF	TGTGCCAGCAGTTTCCTAAGTATCGGGGAGCTGTTTTTT
.	.	TRBJ2-1	TRBV2	CAQRGGVSDEQFF	TGTGCTCAGCGAGGGGGGGTTAGCGATGAGCAGTTCTTC
TRBD1	.	TRBJ2-1	TRBV4-1	CASSQKRVLDRSNEQFF	TGCGCCAGCAGCCAAAAAAGGGTATTGGACAGGAGCAATGAGCAGTTCTTC
.	.	TRBJ2-7	TRBV18	CASSPLVQGRLYEQYF	TGTGCCAGCTCACCATTAGTACAGGGTCGACTCTACGAGCAGTACTTC
TRBD1	few	TRBJ1-2	TRBV6-1	CASSDRDRGRPGYGYTF	TGTGCCAGCAGTGATCGGGACAGGGGGCGGCCTGGCTATGGCTACACCTTC
.	.	TRBJ1-2	TRBV28	CASRLTVNYGYTF	TGTGCCAGCAGGCTGACTGTTAACTATGGCTACACCTTC
.	.	TRBJ1-3	TRBV19	CASSTGIRSGNTIYF	TGTGCCAGTAGTACAGGGATACGGTCTGGAAACACCATATATTTT
.	.	TRBJ2-2	TRBV27	CASSLLSGPDTGELFF	TGTGCCAGCAGTTTACTGTCAGGGCCCGACACCGGGGAGCTGTTTTTT
TRBD2	few	TRBJ2-7	TRBV7-2	CASSMFGRAEQYF	TGTGCCAGCAGCATGTTCGGGAGGGCGGAGCAGTACTTC
.	.	TRBJ1-5	TRBV6-5	CASSQEWNQPQHF	TGTGCCAGCAGCCAGGAGTGGAATCAGCCCCAGCATTTT
TRBD2	.	TRBJ2-3	TRBV24-1	CATSDSWTSGPGGQYF	TGTGCCACCAGTGATTCGTGGACTAGCGGGCCCGGAGGGCAGTATTTT
.	.	TRBJ2-2	TRBV30	CAWSVHRDAGELFF	TGTGCCTGGAGTGTTCACAGGGACGCCGGGGAGCTGTTTTTT
.	.	TRBJ1-3	TRBV3-1/TRBV3-2	CASSLGRYSGNTIYF	TGTGCCAGCAGTTTAGGACGGTACTCTGGAAACACCATATATTTT
TRBD2	medium-sized	TRBJ2-2	TRBV6-4	CASSDSTSGDTGELFF	TGTGCCAGCAGTGACTCGACTAGCGGTGACACCGGGGAGCTGTTTTTT
.	.	TRBJ2-5	TRBV27	CASSLSPQMVGETQYF	TGTGCCAGCAGTTTATCTCCGCAAATGGTTGGGGAGACCCAGTACTTC
TRBD1	.	TRBJ1-6	TRBV7-2	CASSLTDRVGNSPLHF	TGTGCCAGCAGCCTTACGGACAGGGTTGGTAATTCACCCCTCCACTTT
.	few	TRBJ2-1	TRBV5-4	CASSHASNNEQFF	TGTGCCAGCAGCCACGCATCTAACAATGAGCAGTTCTTC
TRBD2	.	TRBJ2-2	TRBV30	CAWSRTSFSTGELFF	TGTGCCTGGAGCCGGACTAGCTTCAGCACCGGGGAGCTGTTTTTT
.	.	TRBJ1-5	TRBV27	CASSLAAGPNQPQHF	TGTGCCAGCAGTTTGGCGGCAGGGCCCAATCAGCCCCAGCATTTT
.	.	TRBJ1-5	TRBV4-1	CASSQDIARAQPQHF	TGCGCCAGCAGCCAAGATATAGCCAGGGCTCAGCCCCAGCATTTT